This is a list of T cell receptor beta chains from one sample in a study of molecular identifiers for immune sequencing clone quantification. TCRdb redid the calling of the PCR reads with MiXCR, one entry per CDR3 protein. The sample includes around 470,000 distinct CDR3 sequences, about a fifth seen only once; the top ten take 0.65% to 0.95%. The specimen was naive CD8+ T cells from blood, with Jurkat cell RNA spiked in. These receptors were taken from a human donor in good health. Some libraries in this study had Jurkat cell RNA spiked in. Both conserved end residues are part of each CDR3. A D gene is named only where the DNA matches it firmly. Clone size is stated in some rows and not others, as once, few, many or a class when expanded.

clone_size,d_call,v_call,j_call,cdr3_aa,cdr3_nt
few,.,TRBV18,TRBJ2-7,CASSPPAGSSYEQYF,TGTGCCAGCTCACCACCGGCAGGGTCCTCCTACGAGCAGTACTTC
.,.,TRBV10-1,TRBJ2-5,CASSEDTQETQYF,TGCGCCAGCAGTGAGGACACCCAAGAGACCCAGTACTTC
many,TRBD1,TRBV28,TRBJ1-5,CATRGFLPGQAPEPQHF,TGTGCCACCCGGGGATTTTTACCGGGACAGGCCCCGGAGCCCCAGCATTTT
.,TRBD1,TRBV6-2/TRBV6-3,TRBJ1-1,CASSYSASGRQGEMNTEAFF,TGTGCCAGCAGTTACTCTGCCTCGGGCCGACAGGGTGAGATGAACACTGAAGCTTTCTTT
few,TRBD2,TRBV19,TRBJ2-1,CASSLSGRRYNEQFF,TGTGCCAGTAGCCTCAGCGGGAGGAGGTACAATGAGCAGTTCTTC
.,TRBD2,TRBV20-1,TRBJ2-5,CSARNGGLGETRYF,TGCAGTGCTAGGAACGGGGGGTTAGGAGAGACCCGGTACTTC
few,TRBD2,TRBV30,TRBJ2-1,CAWNDGRGNEQFF,TGTGCCTGGAATGACGGGAGGGGGAATGAGCAGTTCTTC
.,.,TRBV5-4,TRBJ2-7,CASSPTPYPYEQYF,TGTGCCAGCAGCCCCACTCCCTACCCCTACGAGCAGTACTTC
few,TRBD1,TRBV6-5,TRBJ2-6,CASRITGTVSSGANVLTF,TGTGCCAGCAGGATTACCGGGACAGTAAGCTCTGGGGCCAACGTCCTGACTTTC
many,TRBD1,TRBV7-9,TRBJ1-5,CASSSDRALNQPQHF,TGTGCCAGCAGCTCCGACAGGGCCCTGAATCAGCCCCAGCATTTT
.,.,TRBV6-5,TRBJ2-1,CASSIAEHNNEQFF,TGTGCCAGCTCGATTGCGGAGCATAACAATGAGCAGTTCTTC
.,.,TRBV20-1,TRBJ1-6,CSARDLGESSYNSPLHF,TGCAGTGCTAGAGATCTGGGAGAAAGCTCCTATAATTCACCCCTCCACTTT
.,TRBD2,TRBV7-9,TRBJ2-1,CASSNGLGEQFF,TGTGCCAGCAGCAACGGACTAGGAGAGCAGTTCTTC
few,TRBD2,TRBV4-2,TRBJ2-5,CASSQVGLAGEQETQYF,TGTGCCAGCAGCCAAGTCGGACTAGCGGGAGAGCAAGAGACCCAGTACTTC
many,TRBD2,TRBV20-1,TRBJ2-3,CSAEPLGRGGADTQYF,TGCAGTGCGGAGCCTCTAGGGCGGGGGGGCGCAGATACGCAGTATTTT
.,.,TRBV14,TRBJ2-5,CASSQDGSGGRLRTQYF,TGTGCCAGCAGCCAAGATGGCTCGGGTGGAAGATTACGGACCCAGTACTTC
few,.,TRBV5-6,TRBJ2-3,CASSPTWADTQYF,TGTGCCAGCAGCCCGACCTGGGCAGATACGCAGTATTTT
few,.,TRBV7-9,TRBJ2-7,CASTWAGEGEQYF,TGTGCCAGCACCTGGGCAGGGGAAGGAGAGCAGTACTTC
few,TRBD1,TRBV11-3,TRBJ2-1,CASSSRTGTNEQFF,TGTGCCAGCAGCTCCAGGACAGGGACGAATGAGCAGTTCTTC
many,.,TRBV28,TRBJ2-7,CASSVTGPEQYF,TGTGCCAGCAGTGTCACAGGCCCCGAGCAGTACTTC
many,.,TRBV28,TRBJ1-4,CASSFRPGATNEKLFF,TGTGCCAGCAGTTTCCGACCGGGAGCCACTAATGAAAAACTGTTTTTT
.,.,TRBV6-2/TRBV6-3,TRBJ1-5,CASSYLDRDQPQHF,TGTGCCAGCAGTTACCTGGACAGAGATCAGCCCCAGCATTTT
many,TRBD2,TRBV7-2,TRBJ2-7,CASSLGLAEGSYEQYF,TGTGCCAGCAGCTTAGGACTAGCGGAGGGTTCCTACGAGCAGTACTTC
.,.,TRBV4-2,TRBJ2-3,CASSQDGLPVTDTQYF,TGTGCCAGCAGCCAAGATGGGTTACCGGTCACAGATACGCAGTATTTT
.,TRBD1,TRBV6-2/TRBV6-3,TRBJ1-1,CASSYRDRVLSPEAFF,TGTGCCAGCAGTTACCGGGACAGGGTCCTATCGCCCGAAGCTTTCTTT
.,TRBD2,TRBV11-1,TRBJ2-1,CASSNGPRPAGGDEQFF,TGTGCCAGCAGCAATGGGCCGAGGCCAGCGGGAGGTGATGAGCAGTTCTTC
many,.,TRBV19,TRBJ2-3,CASSIRTSPKDTQYF,TGTGCCAGTAGCATACGGACAAGCCCTAAGGATACGCAGTATTTT
many,TRBD2,TRBV11-2,TRBJ2-3,CASSPLGGSRDTQYF,TGTGCCAGCAGCCCCCTTGGCGGGAGCCGCGATACGCAGTATTTT
.,TRBD2,TRBV4-3,TRBJ2-5,CASSQGTSGGQETQYF,TGCGCCAGCAGCCAAGGTACTTCGGGGGGACAAGAGACCCAGTACTTC
.,.,TRBV12-2,TRBJ1-1,CASRFGVSIMNTEAFF,TGTGCAAGTCGCTTCGGGGTCTCCATCATGAACACTGAAGCTTTCTTT
few,.,TRBV27,TRBJ2-7,CASSEAGTSVYEQYF,TGTGCCAGCAGCGAAGCCGGGACCTCCGTCTACGAGCAGTACTTC
few,.,TRBV3-1,TRBJ1-1,CASSQDFRGSLQAFF,TGTGCCAGCAGCCAAGATTTTAGGGGCAGTCTGCAAGCTTTCTTT
.,.,TRBV2,TRBJ1-1,CASSERGARTGAFF,TGTGCCAGCAGTGAACGTGGGGCACGGACTGGAGCTTTCTTT
many,TRBD1,TRBV5-5,TRBJ2-7,CASSPIRQGYEQYF,TGTGCCAGCAGCCCCATACGACAGGGCTACGAGCAGTACTTC
.,.,TRBV27,TRBJ1-6,CASSQNEGTQNSPLHF,TGTGCCAGCTCGCAAAACGAGGGGACACAGAATTCACCCCTCCACTTT
many,TRBD1,TRBV27,TRBJ2-7,CASSPPDRGLGEQYF,TGTGCCAGCAGCCCCCCGGACAGGGGGCTTGGGGAGCAGTACTTC
many,.,TRBV7-9,TRBJ1-1,CASSLVGAELNTEAFF,TGTGCCAGCAGCTTGGTGGGGGCGGAACTGAACACTGAAGCTTTCTTT